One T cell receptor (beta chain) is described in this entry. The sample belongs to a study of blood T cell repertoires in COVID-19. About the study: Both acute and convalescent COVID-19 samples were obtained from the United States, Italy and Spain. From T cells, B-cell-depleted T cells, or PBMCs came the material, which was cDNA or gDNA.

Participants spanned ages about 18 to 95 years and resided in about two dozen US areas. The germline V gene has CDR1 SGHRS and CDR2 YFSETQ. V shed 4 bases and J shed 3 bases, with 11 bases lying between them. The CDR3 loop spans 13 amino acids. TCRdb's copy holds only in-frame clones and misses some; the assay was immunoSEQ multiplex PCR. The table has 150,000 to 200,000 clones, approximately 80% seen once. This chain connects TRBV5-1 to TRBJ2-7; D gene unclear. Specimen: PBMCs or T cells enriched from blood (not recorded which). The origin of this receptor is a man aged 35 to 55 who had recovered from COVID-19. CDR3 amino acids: CASSPHEIYEQYF. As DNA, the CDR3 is TGCGCCAGCAGCCCCCACGAGATCTACGAGCAGTACTTC.